The present TCR beta chain was sequenced within a study of cytotoxic CD8 clonotypes in ibrutinib-treated CLL (dated by TCRdb to about 2021). For the study in its entirety: The cohort was composed of ten to eleven relapsed/refractory and 15 treatment-naive patients; IGHV unmutated status was identified in 17 patients. On average, each sample had about 250,000 productive templates and 100,000 or so productive rearrangements. Longitudinal samples were available for about 30% of the 86 trial participants. Every sample from remission and from progressive disease was obtained while the patients were still on ibrutinib. Cryopreserved peripheral blood mononuclear cells were obtained prior to treatment, at the time of response, and at either disease progression or sustained remission. Partial responses were observed in around 25 patients and complete responses in 2; after a median follow-up of around 68 months, remission was maintained in approximately 15 patients and progression was observed in approximately twelve. Samples at response were collected after a median of roughly 13 months of treatment, with a range of roughly 6 to 40 months.

Counted from cysteine to phenylalanine, this CDR3 has 15 amino acids. CDR3 DNA is the only sequence kept; it has 45 bases, read in frame from the first base. Trimmed from V: 4 bases; trimmed from J: 2 bases; junction bases lacking a gene match: 4. Based on the germline V gene (reference sequence), the CDR1 and CDR2 sequences are SEHNR and FQNEAQ. On the study overall, not on this receptor specifically: Public clonotypes were rare and either shrank or stayed stable during treatment, and the rise in clonality at ibrutinib response reflected expansion of private clonotypes. Lymph node repertoires were not examined, and the timing of sampling was not matched between patients in sustained remission and those whose disease progressed. Clonality rose at ibrutinib response, remained stable during sustained remission, and dropped back toward baseline at progression. Baseline clonality was found to be higher than that of age-matched healthy donors and was strongly correlated with circulating CD8+ T-cell counts.

The goal of deep resolution MiSeq sequencing was a depth between 1 in 1 million and 1 in 200,000 T cells, and coverage averaged 10x per clonotype. The immunoSEQ hsTCRB Kit was used to generate the TCR beta libraries. In the source study's methods: The data were analyzed with ImmunoSEQ Analyzer and ImmunoSEQ Data Assistant, and V, D and J gene assignments followed IMGT definitions. Clonality, which ranges from 0 to 1, was calculated as one minus the normalized Shannon entropy of productive rearrangement frequencies. Only overrepresented clonotypes making up at least 0.05% of each patient's repertoire were included in the public clonotype analysis. Repertoires from about a dozen age-matched healthy donors in immuneACCESS were used as clonality controls. This is the immuneACCESS table as TCRdb keeps it, with only in-frame sequences that have V and J called. A part of the clones is gone; compared with another copy, unresolved V genes explain less than half, and the rest is unexplained. V and J calls and clone size come straight from that table; D and trimming were deduced from the DNA. The sample table shows tens of thousands of clones, and around 68% are seen once. Roughly 6% of the sample comes from the top ten.

A note on this clone: Its antigen is not yet known. No quality values exist for individual bases; no much larger clone is one base distant.

According to the study, the label for this sample's time point signals: about a year on ibrutinib. For TCR beta library preparation, roughly 1.8 micrograms of genomic DNA was extracted from cryopreserved PBMCs. Longitudinal blood samples from CLL patients on ibrutinib monotherapy underwent high-throughput TCR beta sequencing. The patients were enrolled in a single-center, open-label phase 2 trial of ibrutinib monotherapy. Specimen: PBMCs, collected after 12 months of ibrutinib treatment. The chain joins TRBV7-9 to TRBJ1-5; 8 bases in between match TRBD1. This TCR was recovered from a human donor with chronic lymphocytic leukemia. The DNA is as follows: TGTGCCAGCAGCTATGAGACAGGGGGCAATCAGCCCCAGCATTTT. Its protein is CASSYETGGNQPQHF.